What follows are 7 T cell receptor beta chains derived from one specimen sequenced in a study of fetal regulatory T cell absence and autoimmunity. Generated by immunoSEQ multiplex PCR, the TCRdb table keeps only in-frame clones and is missing some. In the table there are some 87,000 clones, 60% to 80% of which are singletons. The sequencing sample was made of pancreas tissue. Receptors originate from a male donor with IPEX syndrome.

Comment on this clone: This sample includes further DNA sequences coding for the same CDR3. The CDR3 DNA reads as TGCGCCAGCAGCTTGGACATTAACTATGGCTACACCTTC. Its protein product is CASSLDINYGYTF. The rearrangement uses TRBV5-1 and TRBJ1-2, with D unclear. Trimming cost V 0 bases and J 1 base, with 4 bases left between them. Germline assignment: CDR1 SGHRS and CDR2 YFSETQ. CDR3 length: 13 residues.

The chain recombines TRBV5-1 with TRBJ1-1; D may be TRBD1 (5 bases). The CDR3 is made up of 13 amino acids. V lost 3 bases to trimming and J lost 0 bases, with 6 bases between them. Germline CDR1 reads SGHRS; CDR2 reads YFSETQ. CDR3 DNA sequence: TGCGCCAGCAGCTCGACAGTGAACACTGAAGCTTTCTTT. Protein product: CASSSTVNTEAFF.

This clone has more than one count but fewer than ten. The chain has TRBV29-1 and TRBJ1-2; 9 nucleotides line up with TRBD1. The CDR3 is 12 amino acids. The germline gives CDR1 SQVTM, CDR2 ANQGSEA. The junction had 3 bases not matched to a gene; V was cut back by 6 bases and J by 4 bases. This chain's CDR3 is CSVVGQGYGYTF. The CDR3 DNA reads TGCAGCGTGGTGGGACAGGGCTATGGCTACACCTTC. Combining the CDR3 with reference TRBV29-1 and TRBJ1-2 gives the whole variable domain SAVISQKPSRDICQRGTSLTIQCQVDSQVTMMFWYRQQPGQSLTLIATANQGSEATYESGFVIDKFPISRPNLTFSTLTVSNMSPEDSSIYLCSVVGQGYGYTFGSGTRLTVV.

This chain links TRBV20-1 with TRBJ2-1, with unresolved D. CDR1 and CDR2 (germline): DFQATT, SNEGSKA (reference sequence). The CDR3 totals 11 residues. V was trimmed by 4 bases and J by 7 bases, leaving 8 bases between them. In DNA form, the CDR3 reads TGCAGTGCTACCCGTAGTAATGAGCAGTTCTTC. It yields the protein CSATRSNEQFF.

This clone was seen only once. The CDR3 reads CASRQGNRGLYNYGYTF. CDR3 DNA sequence: TGTGCCAGCAGGCAGGGGAACAGGGGGTTATATAACTATGGCTACACCTTC. The gene calls are TRBV2 and TRBJ1-2, with TRBD1 matching 8 bases. The CDR3 consists of 17 residues. CDR1 is SNHLY, CDR2 FYNNEI, per germline. V lost 6 bases to trimming and J lost 1 base; unmatched junction nucleotides: 13.

The rearrangement joins TRBV6-5 to TRBJ1-3; D gene unclear. The germline V gene encodes CDR1 MNHEY and CDR2 SVGAGI. The CDR3 runs 11 residues. Trimming left V 5 bases short and J 4 bases short, with 3 bases between. The CDR3 DNA is TGTGCCAGCAGTGGCGGAAACACCATATATTTT. Translated: CASSGGNTIYF.

This clone has just a few counts. This chain links TRBV19 with TRBJ1-2, with a weak D call TRBD1 (5 bases). This CDR3 is built from 14 residues. The V gene lost 1 base and the J gene lost 8 bases, with 14 bases spanning the gap. The germline gives CDR1 LNHDA, CDR2 SQIVND (reference sequence). Written as DNA, the CDR3 is TGTGCCAGTAGTATAGGGGCCAGGGTGATCGGCTACACCTTC. Amino acid sequence: CASSIGARVIGYTF.